What follows are 18 T cell receptor beta chains derived from one specimen sequenced in a study of CD8 T cells in Susac syndrome. RNA was extracted with the RNeasy kit, and a quantity of roughly 0.5 to 1 ug was reverse transcribed using random hexamers. One entry per CDR3 protein results from TCRdb running MiXCR on the immunoSEQ multiplex PCR reads. The profile shows approximately 120,000 distinct CDR3 sequences, over 85% of them singletons. Sequencing input: CD4+ T cells from PBMCs. Receptor source: a human donor in good health.

The V gene is TRBV5-1, the J gene TRBJ1-2, with 10 bases identical to TRBD1. From germline, CDR1 is SGHRS and CDR2 YFSETQ. This CDR3 comprises 14 residues. V gave up 0 bases and J gave up 9 bases; unmatched junction bases: 5. The DNA of the CDR3 is TGCGCCAGCAGCTTGGCCGGGACAGGGGATCGCTACACCTTC. Amino acids: CASSLAGTGDRYTF.

The rearrangement links TRBV20-1 to TRBJ2-7; either TRBD1 or TRBD2 may supply D (5 bases each). CDR1 DFQATT and CDR2 SNEGSKA come from the germline V gene (reference sequence). The V and J ends lost 0 bases and 8 bases respectively, with 26 bases between them. The CDR3 is 17 residues long. The CDR3 DNA reads TGCAGTGCTAGAGATATCGAGAGGGACCCGATACGTACGAAGCAGTACTTC. This encodes CSARDIERDPIRTKQYF.

The chain has TRBV29-1 and TRBJ2-1, with 10 bases that match TRBD2. The CDR3 sequence is 13 residues long. CDR1 is SQVTM, CDR2 ANQGSEA, per germline. The trim removed 3 bases at V and 9 bases at J, leaving 5 bases unmatched. The CDR3 nucleotides are TGCAGCGTTGAGCCTAGCGGGAGTGGTGAGCAGTTCTTC. It codes for CSVEPSGSGEQFF.

The rearrangement links TRBV20-1 to TRBJ2-7; TRBD2 matches at 11 bases. Germline V gene data show CDR1 as DFQATT and CDR2 as SNEGSKA (reference sequence). The CDR3 has 15 residues. After removal of 5 bases from V and 2 bases from J, the junction contained 8 bases not matched to a gene. CDR3 region: CSAEALTSGAYEQYF. The CDR3 DNA sequence: TGCAGTGCTGAAGCCCTGACTAGCGGGGCCTACGAGCAGTACTTC.

The gene calls are TRBV7-9 and TRBJ2-2; D remains unclear. V gave up 2 bases and J gave up 16 bases, with 14 bases separating them. The CDR3 is made up of 12 amino acids. Germline CDR1 reads SEHNR; CDR2 reads FQNEAQ (reference sequence). The CDR3 DNA is TGTGCCAGCAGCTTAAACATAGACCAGGCGTTTTTT. Protein product: CASSLNIDQAFF.

This rearrangement joins TRBV7-2 to TRBJ1-2; D gene unclear. Trimming removed 1 base at V and 8 bases at J, with 17 bases between. CDR1 is SGHTA, CDR2 FQGNSA, per germline. The CDR3 is 15 amino acids. The CDR3 loop is CASSLEAGPSMGYTF. The CDR3 nucleotides are TGTGCCAGCAGCTTAGAAGCAGGTCCTTCTATGGGCTACACCTTC.

V is TRBV19 and J is TRBJ2-5; 11 bases agree with TRBD1. CDR1 LNHDA and CDR2 SQIVND come from the germline V gene (reference sequence). V lost 5 bases and J lost 5; bases outside the gene matches: 7. The CDR3 spans 15 residues. The CDR3 spells CASSGQGARRETQYF. The DNA for the CDR3 is TGTGCCAGTAGTGGACAGGGGGCGCGTCGGGAGACCCAGTACTTC.

The V and J genes are TRBV14 and TRBJ2-1; 9 nucleotides line up with TRBD2. This CDR3 contains 17 residues. The germline CDR1 and CDR2 sequences are SGHDN and FVKESK. With V trimmed by 2 bases and J by 7 bases, 12 bases remained unmatched. Here the CDR3 DNA reads TGTGCCAGCAGCCAATTTCGTAGCGGGAGCTACGGTAATGAGCAGTTCTTC. The encoded protein is CASSQFRSGSYGNEQFF.

The genes are TRBV14 and TRBJ1-1; D remains unclear. Trimming took 0 bases from V and 0 from J, leaving 8 bases between them. Germline V gives CDR1 SGHDN, CDR2 FVKESK. The CDR3 length is 15 residues. CDR3: CASSQDPVMNTEAFF. CDR3 sequence (DNA): TGTGCCAGCAGCCAAGACCCGGTCATGAACACTGAAGCTTTCTTT. Full variable domain (outside the CDR3, taken from reference TRBV14 and TRBJ1-1): EAGVTQFPSHSVIEKGQTVTLRCDPISGHDNLYWYRRVMGKEIKFLLHFVKESKQDESGMPNNRFLAERTGGTYSTLKVQPAELEDSGVYFCASSQDPVMNTEAFFGQGTRLTVV.

V usage is TRBV29-1 and J usage is TRBJ1-5; 7 nucleotides agree with TRBD1. This CDR3 has 13 amino acids. After removal of 4 bases from V and 4 bases from J, the junction contained 4 bases not matched to a gene. Germline CDR1 reads SQVTM; CDR2 reads ANQGSEA. This chain's CDR3 is CSVVGTANQPQHF. The CDR3 DNA is TGCAGCGTTGTGGGGACAGCGAATCAGCCCCAGCATTTT.

The chain carries TRBV25-1 and TRBJ1-1; 7 bases are shared with TRBD1. CDR1 and CDR2 from the germline V gene are MGHDK and SYGVNS. The CDR3 is made up of 13 amino acids. J was trimmed by 7 bases and V by 1 base; bases with no gene match: 3. The CDR3 DNA reads TGTGCCAGCAGTGAATGGGGACAGAGTGAAGCTTTCTTT. Its translation is CASSEWGQSEAFF.

This chain uses TRBV7-9 with TRBJ2-6; D is undetermined. V lost 2 bases, J lost 4 bases, and 12 bases lay in between. The CDR3 consists of 16 residues. Looked up from germline, CDR1 is SEHNR and CDR2 is FQNEAQ (reference sequence). CDR3 sequence (DNA): TGTGCCAGCAGCTTAATCGGTCAATCGGGGGCCAACGTCCTGACTTTC. Its translation: CASSLIGQSGANVLTF.

The V gene is TRBV11-2, the J gene TRBJ2-5; the match to TRBD2 covers 7 bases. CDR1 and CDR2 from the germline V gene are SGHAT and FQNNGV. Unmatched junction bases numbered 1, after V lost 3 bases and J lost 9 bases. The CDR3 consists of 11 residues. The CDR3 nucleotides read TGTGCCAGCAGCTTCGGACTAGCCCAGTACTTC. Its translation: CASSFGLAQYF.

This chain uses TRBV3-1 with TRBJ2-2; TRBD1 agrees at 7 bases. CDR3 length equals 15 residues. The germline CDR1 and CDR2 sequences are LGHDT and YNNKEL (reference sequence). Trimming removed 5 bases from V and 0 bases from J; junction bases left unmatched: 3. The CDR3: CASSWGQTNTGELFF. Here the CDR3 DNA reads TGTGCCAGCAGCTGGGGACAGACGAACACCGGGGAGCTGTTTTTT.

The V and J genes are TRBV18 and TRBJ1-2; D perhaps matches TRBD1 (5 bases). V shed 4 bases and J shed 0 bases, with 9 bases lying between them. The CDR3 spans 14 residues. In germline, CDR1 is KGHSH, CDR2 LQKENI. CDR3 sequence: CASSLMDTNYGYTF. The CDR3 DNA is TGTGCCAGCTCACTTATGGACACTAACTATGGCTACACCTTC.

The chain recombines TRBV11-2 with TRBJ2-7; D is unresolved. Per germline, CDR1 SGHAT and CDR2 FQNNGV. V was clipped by 0 bases and J by 0 bases, with 6 bases between them. The CDR3 is 14 residues long. The CDR3: CASSLEAFSYEQYF. Here the CDR3 DNA reads TGTGCCAGCAGCTTAGAGGCATTCTCCTACGAGCAGTACTTC.

This clonotype was seen a single time. The rearrangement links TRBV11-2 to TRBJ1-1; 8 bases fit TRBD1. Germline CDR1 is SGHAT and CDR2 is FQNNGV. This CDR3 region has 16 residues. After removal of 5 bases from V and 0 bases from J, the junction contained 8 bases not matched to a gene. The CDR3 DNA sequence: TGTGCCAGCAGCCGGAGACAGGGGATTATGAACACTGAAGCTTTCTTT. Translated: CASSRRQGIMNTEAFF. Full variable domain (missing parts from reference TRBV11-2 and TRBJ1-1): EAGVAQSPRYKIIEKRQSVAFWCNPISGHATLYWYQQILGQGPKLLIQFQNNGVVDDSQLPKDRFSAERLKGVDSTLKIQPAKLEDSAVYLCASSRRQGIMNTEAFFGQGTRLTVV.

The CDR3 protein is CAWSREGVGNIQYF. In nucleotides, the CDR3 is TGTGCCTGGAGCCGAGAGGGGGTAGGGAACATTCAGTACTTC. The gene calls are TRBV30 and TRBJ2-4, with D possibly TRBD1 on 6 matching bases. The CDR3 totals 14 residues. V lost 3 bases and J 7 bases, leaving 16 bases between the germline ends. Per the germline V gene, CDR1 is GTSNPN and CDR2 is SVGIG (reference sequence).